This is a list of T cell receptor beta chains from one sample in a study of early T cells in non-severe SARS-CoV-2 infection. TCRdb re-derived calls from the 5' RACE reads in MiXCR, one entry per CDR3 protein. The sample holds about 99,000 distinct CDR3 sequences; approximately 16% are singletons and the top ten take about 1.3%. The specimen was whole blood. Receptors originate from an adult who was a healthcare worker with PCR-confirmed SARS-CoV-2 infection or an uninfected control (not recorded which). Both conserved end residues are part of each CDR3. Each record gives: V gene, J gene, clone size, D gene, CDR3 protein, CDR3 DNA. D genes are given only for firm matches. Some rows have no size entry. The others give once, few or many, or a class for an expanded clone.

v_call: TRBV7-9
j_call: TRBJ2-1
clone_size: few
d_call: NA
cdr3_aa: CASSLPLGGYNEQFF
cdr3_nt: TGTGCCAGCAGCCTACCGCTGGGGGGTTACAATGAGCAGTTCTTC

v_call: TRBV12-3/TRBV12-4
j_call: TRBJ1-1
clone_size: NA
d_call: NA
cdr3_aa: CASSSPRSNTEAFF
cdr3_nt: TGTGCCAGCAGTTCGCCGAGGAGTAACACTGAAGCTTTCTTT

v_call: TRBV18
j_call: TRBJ2-2
clone_size: NA
d_call: NA
cdr3_aa: CASSPWTDFTGELFF
cdr3_nt: TGTGCCAGCTCACCGTGGACAGACTTCACCGGGGAGCTGTTTTTT

v_call: TRBV7-2
j_call: TRBJ2-5
clone_size: NA
d_call: TRBD2
cdr3_aa: CASSSGLAGGKKTQYF
cdr3_nt: TGTGCCAGCAGCTCTGGACTAGCGGGGGGTAAAAAGACCCAGTACTTC

v_call: TRBV20-1
j_call: TRBJ2-7
clone_size: many
d_call: TRBD2
cdr3_aa: CSAQRASGRRSYEQYF
cdr3_nt: TGCAGTGCCCAGAGGGCTAGCGGGAGGAGGTCCTACGAGCAGTACTTC

v_call: TRBV10-3
j_call: TRBJ2-1
clone_size: few
d_call: TRBD1
cdr3_aa: CAIRQPGQGAMNEQFF
cdr3_nt: TGTGCCATCAGACAACCGGGACAGGGGGCAATGAATGAGCAGTTCTTC

v_call: TRBV24-1
j_call: TRBJ2-7
clone_size: NA
d_call: NA
cdr3_aa: CATSDSELNEQYF
cdr3_nt: TGTGCCACCAGTGATTCCGAACTTAACGAGCAGTACTTC

v_call: TRBV13
j_call: TRBJ2-5
clone_size: NA
d_call: NA
cdr3_aa: CASSTFLAEETQYF
cdr3_nt: TGTGCCAGCAGCACCTTCTTAGCTGAAGAAACCCAGTACTTC

v_call: TRBV10-3
j_call: TRBJ2-7
clone_size: few
d_call: NA
cdr3_aa: CAISAASEQYF
cdr3_nt: TGTGCCATCAGCGCAGCCTCCGAGCAGTACTTC

v_call: TRBV5-5
j_call: TRBJ1-1
clone_size: few
d_call: NA
cdr3_aa: CASSWEGRGTEAFF
cdr3_nt: TGTGCCAGCAGCTGGGAAGGACGGGGAACTGAAGCTTTCTTT

v_call: TRBV27
j_call: TRBJ1-1
clone_size: NA
d_call: NA
cdr3_aa: CASSPKTVYTEAFF
cdr3_nt: TGTGCCAGCAGTCCAAAGACAGTATACACTGAAGCTTTCTTT

v_call: TRBV2
j_call: TRBJ1-1
clone_size: few
d_call: NA
cdr3_aa: CATGDTEAFF
cdr3_nt: TGTGCCACGGGGGACACTGAAGCTTTCTTT

v_call: TRBV11-2
j_call: TRBJ2-7
clone_size: few
d_call: NA
cdr3_aa: CASSLRDPTLSEQYF
cdr3_nt: TGTGCCAGCAGCTTAAGGGACCCGACATTGTCGGAGCAGTACTTC

v_call: TRBV2
j_call: TRBJ1-2
clone_size: NA
d_call: NA
cdr3_aa: CASSEAAKDYGYTF
cdr3_nt: TGTGCCAGCAGTGAAGCGGCCAAAGACTATGGCTACACCTTC

v_call: TRBV20-1
j_call: TRBJ2-1
clone_size: NA
d_call: TRBD2
cdr3_aa: CSASLREGRDEQFF
cdr3_nt: TGCAGTGCTAGTCTGCGGGAGGGCCGGGATGAGCAGTTCTTC

v_call: TRBV5-1
j_call: TRBJ2-5
clone_size: NA
d_call: TRBD2
cdr3_aa: CASSLVASGGETQYF
cdr3_nt: TGCGCCAGCAGCTTGGTGGCTAGCGGAGGAGAGACCCAGTACTTC

v_call: TRBV13
j_call: TRBJ2-7
clone_size: NA
d_call: TRBD2
cdr3_aa: CASSEGLHSYEQYF
cdr3_nt: TGTGCCAGCAGCGAGGGACTACACTCCTACGAGCAGTACTTC

v_call: TRBV7-8
j_call: TRBJ1-1
clone_size: NA
d_call: TRBD1
cdr3_aa: CASRQSTGGVEAFF
cdr3_nt: TGTGCCAGCAGACAATCGACAGGGGGCGTTGAAGCTTTCTTT

v_call: TRBV27
j_call: TRBJ1-2
clone_size: NA
d_call: TRBD1
cdr3_aa: CASSWRQGAIGYTF
cdr3_nt: TGTGCCAGCAGTTGGAGACAGGGGGCTATAGGCTACACCTTC

v_call: TRBV7-2
j_call: TRBJ2-7
clone_size: few
d_call: TRBD1
cdr3_aa: CASSLGGTGGFEQYF
cdr3_nt: TGTGCCAGCAGCTTAGGGGGGACAGGGGGATTCGAGCAGTACTTC

v_call: TRBV28
j_call: TRBJ1-1
clone_size: NA
d_call: NA
cdr3_aa: CASSSQVRQNTEAFF
cdr3_nt: TGTGCCAGCAGCTCTCAAGTGAGGCAAAACACTGAAGCTTTCTTT

v_call: TRBV28
j_call: TRBJ2-3
clone_size: NA
d_call: NA
cdr3_aa: CASSLASGGAYYTQYF
cdr3_nt: TGTGCCAGCAGTCTAGCCTCTGGAGGGGCCTACTATACGCAGTATTTT

v_call: TRBV4-1
j_call: TRBJ2-1
clone_size: few
d_call: NA
cdr3_aa: CASSQGKGEQFF
cdr3_nt: TGCGCCAGCAGCCAAGGAAAGGGTGAGCAGTTCTTC

v_call: TRBV29-1
j_call: TRBJ1-2
clone_size: NA
d_call: TRBD1
cdr3_aa: CSVAGTVGYTF
cdr3_nt: TGCAGCGTTGCCGGGACAGTCGGCTACACCTTC

v_call: TRBV12-3/TRBV12-4
j_call: TRBJ1-6
clone_size: many
d_call: TRBD1
cdr3_aa: CASSLGTGNSPLHF
cdr3_nt: TGTGCCAGCAGTTTAGGGACAGGGAACTCACCCCTCCACTTT

v_call: TRBV5-1
j_call: TRBJ2-4
clone_size: NA
d_call: NA
cdr3_aa: CASSSGTYKNIQYF
cdr3_nt: TGCGCCAGCAGCTCGGGGACATATAAAAACATTCAGTACTTC

v_call: TRBV7-2
j_call: TRBJ2-3
clone_size: few
d_call: TRBD2
cdr3_aa: CASSLGLAAGDTQYF
cdr3_nt: TGTGCCAGCAGCCTTGGACTAGCGGCAGGAGATACGCAGTATTTT

v_call: TRBV7-9
j_call: TRBJ2-2
clone_size: NA
d_call: TRBD1
cdr3_aa: CASSLLMGTGNHGELFF
cdr3_nt: TGTGCCAGCAGCTTGCTAATGGGGACAGGGAATCACGGGGAGCTGTTTTTT

v_call: TRBV27
j_call: TRBJ2-7
clone_size: few
d_call: NA
cdr3_aa: CASRGEPGTLEQYF
cdr3_nt: TGTGCCAGCAGGGGGGAACCGGGGACCCTCGAGCAGTACTTC

v_call: TRBV11-3
j_call: TRBJ2-3
clone_size: NA
d_call: TRBD2
cdr3_aa: CASSSPAAGADTQYF
cdr3_nt: TGTGCCAGCAGCTCCCCCGCTGCGGGGGCAGATACGCAGTATTTT

v_call: TRBV20-1
j_call: TRBJ1-2
clone_size: few
d_call: NA
cdr3_aa: CSASGVGYGYTF
cdr3_nt: TGCAGTGCTAGTGGGGTTGGCTATGGCTACACCTTC

v_call: TRBV24-1
j_call: TRBJ1-1
clone_size: few
d_call: NA
cdr3_aa: CATSDRGGTEAFF
cdr3_nt: TGTGCCACCAGTGACAGGGGAGGGACTGAAGCTTTCTTT

v_call: TRBV28
j_call: TRBJ1-4
clone_size: NA
d_call: NA
cdr3_aa: CASSTDGSSFNEKLFF
cdr3_nt: TGTGCCAGCAGTACCGACGGAAGCTCCTTTAATGAAAAACTGTTTTTT

v_call: TRBV7-9
j_call: TRBJ1-1
clone_size: NA
d_call: NA
cdr3_aa: CASKAKGGTEAFF
cdr3_nt: TGTGCCAGCAAAGCCAAGGGGGGCACTGAAGCTTTCTTT

v_call: TRBV20-1
j_call: TRBJ2-7
clone_size: few
d_call: NA
cdr3_aa: CSARSQETSYEQYF
cdr3_nt: TGCAGTGCTAGATCTCAAGAGACGTCCTACGAGCAGTACTTC

v_call: TRBV18
j_call: TRBJ2-2
clone_size: NA
d_call: NA
cdr3_aa: CASSPQGPPNTGELFF
cdr3_nt: TGTGCCAGCTCACCCCAGGGCCCCCCGAACACCGGGGAGCTGTTTTTT

v_call: TRBV5-1
j_call: TRBJ1-1
clone_size: NA
d_call: NA
cdr3_aa: CASSARGEGVRGTEAFF
cdr3_nt: TGCGCCAGCAGCGCGCGCGGGGAGGGGGTACGAGGCACTGAAGCTTTCTTT

v_call: TRBV3-1
j_call: TRBJ2-7
clone_size: few
d_call: NA
cdr3_aa: CASSQDWGPRSYEQYF
cdr3_nt: TGTGCCAGCAGCCAAGATTGGGGGCCCCGCTCCTACGAGCAGTACTTC

v_call: TRBV20-1
j_call: TRBJ2-2
clone_size: many
d_call: TRBD2
cdr3_aa: CSASAGRAGELFF
cdr3_nt: TGCAGTGCTAGTGCGGGGAGGGCCGGGGAGCTGTTTTTT

v_call: TRBV19
j_call: TRBJ2-6
clone_size: many
d_call: TRBD1
cdr3_aa: CASSPRDRAAGANVLTF
cdr3_nt: TGTGCCAGTAGTCCCCGGGACAGGGCGGCCGGGGCCAACGTCCTGACTTTC

v_call: TRBV14
j_call: TRBJ2-3
clone_size: few
d_call: NA
cdr3_aa: CASSPTSTDTQYF
cdr3_nt: TGTGCCAGCAGCCCGACCAGCACAGATACGCAGTATTTT

v_call: TRBV4-3
j_call: TRBJ2-2
clone_size: few
d_call: TRBD1
cdr3_aa: CASSQDRDRGPTGELFF
cdr3_nt: TGCGCCAGCAGCCAGGACCGGGACAGGGGGCCCACCGGGGAGCTGTTTTTT

v_call: TRBV7-9
j_call: TRBJ2-5
clone_size: NA
d_call: TRBD1
cdr3_aa: CASRDRFLTETQYF
cdr3_nt: TGTGCCAGCAGGGACAGGTTCTTGACTGAGACCCAGTACTTC

v_call: TRBV7-2
j_call: TRBJ2-7
clone_size: NA
d_call: NA
cdr3_aa: CASSLAYGEQYF
cdr3_nt: TGTGCCAGCAGCTTAGCGTACGGAGAGCAGTACTTC

v_call: TRBV29-1
j_call: TRBJ2-1
clone_size: few
d_call: NA
cdr3_aa: CSVFRTNSYNEQFF
cdr3_nt: TGCAGCGTTTTCCGGACTAACTCCTACAATGAGCAGTTCTTC

v_call: TRBV7-9
j_call: TRBJ1-2
clone_size: NA
d_call: NA
cdr3_aa: CASFTGNYGYTF
cdr3_nt: TGTGCCAGCTTTACCGGAAACTATGGCTACACCTTC

v_call: TRBV5-1
j_call: TRBJ2-1
clone_size: few
d_call: TRBD2
cdr3_aa: CASNGGRGYNEQFF
cdr3_nt: TGCGCCAGCAATGGCGGGAGGGGATACAATGAGCAGTTCTTC

v_call: TRBV28
j_call: TRBJ1-3
clone_size: few
d_call: NA
cdr3_aa: CAIVSSGNTIYF
cdr3_nt: TGTGCTATCGTGAGCTCTGGAAACACCATATATTTT

v_call: TRBV28
j_call: TRBJ2-7
clone_size: NA
d_call: NA
cdr3_aa: CASSLLTGTSDFEQYF
cdr3_nt: TGTGCCAGCAGTCTTCTAACCGGGACATCGGACTTCGAGCAGTACTTC

v_call: TRBV7-2
j_call: TRBJ1-3
clone_size: NA
d_call: TRBD1
cdr3_aa: CATQGGGVGNTIYF
cdr3_nt: TGTGCCACCCAGGGGGGGGGCGTAGGAAACACCATATATTTT

v_call: TRBV19
j_call: TRBJ1-5
clone_size: NA
d_call: TRBD1
cdr3_aa: CASSGDRNQPQHF
cdr3_nt: TGTGCCAGTAGCGGGGACAGAAATCAGCCCCAGCATTTT

v_call: TRBV30
j_call: TRBJ1-5
clone_size: few
d_call: NA
cdr3_aa: CAWSGGNSNQPQHF
cdr3_nt: TGTGCCTGGAGTGGAGGGAATAGCAATCAGCCCCAGCATTTT

v_call: TRBV5-1
j_call: TRBJ2-2
clone_size: few
d_call: NA
cdr3_aa: CASSSGTKVNTGELFF
cdr3_nt: TGCGCCAGCAGCTCGGGGACAAAGGTTAACACCGGGGAGCTGTTTTTT

v_call: TRBV15
j_call: TRBJ2-1
clone_size: few
d_call: TRBD2
cdr3_aa: CATSRGRLANPNEQFF
cdr3_nt: TGTGCCACCAGCAGAGGGCGACTAGCCAATCCTAATGAGCAGTTCTTC

v_call: TRBV12-5
j_call: TRBJ1-1
clone_size: NA
d_call: NA
cdr3_aa: CASGLRDTNTEAFF
cdr3_nt: TGTGCTAGTGGTTTGCGGGATACGAACACTGAAGCTTTCTTT

v_call: TRBV7-9
j_call: TRBJ2-5
clone_size: NA
d_call: NA
cdr3_aa: CASNDNRETKYF
cdr3_nt: TGTGCCAGCAACGACAATAGGGAGACCAAGTACTTC

v_call: TRBV11-2
j_call: TRBJ2-3
clone_size: NA
d_call: NA
cdr3_aa: CASSLLGGSTDTQYF
cdr3_nt: TGTGCCAGCAGCTTGTTGGGGGGTAGCACAGATACGCAGTATTTT

v_call: TRBV5-4
j_call: TRBJ2-5
clone_size: NA
d_call: NA
cdr3_aa: CASSAQGMEETQYF
cdr3_nt: TGTGCCAGCAGCGCACAGGGTATGGAGGAGACCCAGTACTTC

v_call: TRBV12-3/TRBV12-4
j_call: TRBJ1-5
clone_size: few
d_call: TRBD1
cdr3_aa: CASTWDREYQPQHF
cdr3_nt: TGTGCCAGCACCTGGGACAGGGAGTATCAGCCCCAGCATTTT

v_call: TRBV9
j_call: TRBJ1-2
clone_size: many
d_call: NA
cdr3_aa: CASSLMTAYGYTF
cdr3_nt: TGTGCCAGCAGTCTGATGACCGCCTATGGCTACACCTTC